This T cell receptor beta chain was retrieved from a study of PD-1 blockade in mismatch repair-deficient tumors. Study-wide context: Patients had approximately 11 mismatch repair-deficient cancer types, all previously treated and progressing. Findings and caveats of the study: Tumor-resident clones, often absent from pretreatment blood, expanded after pembrolizumab and then contracted.

Only in-frame clones appear in the TCRdb table, and some are missing; sequencing was by immunoSEQ multiplex PCR. Among tens of thousands of clones listed, 80% to 90% were seen once. Germline CDR1 SNHLY, CDR2 FYNNEI. This CDR3 has 12 amino acids. Trimming pared 4 bases from V and 5 bases from J, leaving 8 bases between. This clone was observed a single time. Its cognate antigen is unknown. All patients were mismatch repair deficient, assessed by either PCR or immunohistochemistry. The TCR-sequenced patients were a few responders to pembrolizumab. The TCR originated in an adult with mismatch repair-deficient cancer. Material: peripheral blood, obtained 44 weeks after starting pembrolizumab. The chain carries TRBV2 and TRBJ1-2; D not resolved. The CDR3 here is CASSGREYGYTF. CDR3 nucleotide sequence: TGTGCCAGCAGTGGGCGAGAATATGGCTACACCTTC.